The 19 T cell receptor beta chains below come from one sample, sequenced in a study of memory CD4+ T cells and cytomegalovirus serostatus. The method was immunoSEQ multiplex PCR; TCRdb's version includes in-frame clones alone and lacks a portion of them. This table holds roughly 50,000 clones, 65% to 80% found once. Single viable CD3+CD4+CD8-CD45RO+ cells were sorted as the memory CD4+ T cells. Material: memory CD4+ T cells from blood. These receptors all come from an adult in good health and CMV-seronegative.

The gene calls are TRBV19 and TRBJ1-2; D uncertain. Trimming shortened V by 1 base and J by 2 bases, and 5 bases separated the two germline ends. The CDR3 is made up of 13 amino acids. Germline V lookup: CDR1 LNHDA, CDR2 SQIVND (reference sequence). DNA of the CDR3: TGTGCCAGTAGTATAGCCGAAAACTATGGCTACACCTTC. It is translated as CASSIAENYGYTF.

The chain combines TRBV19 with TRBJ2-1; tentatively, D is TRBD1 or TRBD2 (5 bases each). The germline gives CDR1 LNHDA, CDR2 SQIVND (reference sequence). Trimming left V 1 base short and J 3 bases short, with 19 bases between. The CDR3 runs to 18 residues. CDR3 amino acids: CASSIVPAGLAFYNEQFF. CDR3 sequence (DNA): TGTGCCAGTAGTATAGTTCCGGCAGGGCTAGCTTTCTACAATGAGCAGTTCTTC.

In this sample, this clone turned up a few times. The CDR3 reads CASSPQSNPVYEQYF. Written as DNA, the CDR3 is TGTGCCAGCAGTCCTCAGTCTAACCCCGTTTACGAGCAGTACTTC. The chain is built from TRBV6-5 and TRBJ2-7, with D hard to call. V was clipped by 5 bases and J by 4 bases, with 18 bases between them. The CDR3 length is 15 residues. CDR1 is MNHEY and CDR2 is SVGAGI in the germline V gene.

The CDR3 spells CASSPLQGGNQPQHF. In DNA, the CDR3 is TGTGCCAGTAGCCCTCTACAGGGTGGCAATCAGCCCCAGCATTTT. The chain is built from TRBV19 and TRBJ1-5; perhaps TRBD1 as D (6 bases). CDR1 and CDR2 from the germline V gene are LNHDA and SQIVND (reference sequence). CDR3 length equals 15 residues. V shed 6 bases and J shed 2 bases, with 14 bases lying between them.

This chain links TRBV4-2 with TRBJ2-3; D is ambiguous. Trimming pared 0 bases from V and 6 bases from J, leaving 7 bases between. The CDR3 loop spans 13 amino acids. CDR1 and CDR2 (germline): LGHNA, YNFKEQ. In nucleotides, the CDR3 is TGTGCCAGCAGCCAAGATAGGCTGGATACGCAGTATTTT. As protein: CASSQDRLDTQYF.

The rearrangement joins TRBV27 to TRBJ1-1; D is ambiguous. This CDR3 comprises 15 residues. Germline V gene sequence: CDR1 MNHEY, CDR2 SMNVEV (reference sequence). V was shortened by 4 bases and J by 6 bases, with 18 bases between the two germline ends. CDR3 DNA: TGTGCCAGCAGTTCGCCTCATGAGGGTAGACCTGAAGCTTTCTTT. Residues: CASSSPHEGRPEAFF.

This clone was recorded once. The chain is built from TRBV29-1 and TRBJ2-1, with 10 bases matching TRBD2. Germline assignment: CDR1 SQVTM and CDR2 ANQGSEA. This CDR3 is built from 16 residues. Germline trimming cut 5 bases from V and 2 bases from J; bases unmatched to any gene: 9. CDR3 loop: CSVPPLGLAAYNEQFF. CDR3 nucleotides: TGCAGCGTTCCGCCTCTCGGACTAGCGGCCTACAATGAGCAGTTCTTC.

This sequence joins TRBV5-1 and TRBJ2-1; D ambiguous. This CDR3 has 14 residues. CDR1 and CDR2 from the germline V gene are SGHRS and YFSETQ. Trimming left V 2 bases short and J 4 bases short, with 10 bases between. CDR3 sequence reads: CASSLGDLYNEQFF. CDR3 DNA: TGCGCCAGCAGCTTAGGTGATCTTTACAATGAGCAGTTCTTC. Complete variable domain (other parts from reference TRBV5-1 and TRBJ2-1): KAGVTQTPRYLIKTRGQQVTLSCSPISGHRSVSWYQQTPGQGLQFLFEYFSETQRNKGNFPGRFSGRQFSNSRSEMNVSTLELGDSALYLCASSLGDLYNEQFFGPGTRLTVL.

In DNA form, the CDR3 reads TGTGCCAGCAGTGATGCCCCGGGACAGTTAAACTATGGCTACACCTTC. As protein: CASSDAPGQLNYGYTF. V is TRBV6-1 and J is TRBJ1-2; 7 nucleotides line up with TRBD1. Unmatched junction bases numbered 9, after V lost 3 bases and J lost 2 bases. The CDR3 length is 16 residues. Germline V gene data show CDR1 as MNHNS and CDR2 as SASEGT.

This sequence joins TRBV5-8 and TRBJ2-3; D is possibly TRBD1 (6 bases). The ends were cut back, 4 bases at V and 2 bases at J, with 11 bases in the middle. The CDR3 has 14 residues. Germline V lookup: CDR1 SGHTS, CDR2 YDEGEE. The DNA of the CDR3 is TGTGCCAGCAGCACCTCAGGGGCCACAGATACGCAGTATTTT. Translated: CASSTSGATDTQYF.

The chain has TRBV9 and TRBJ1-4; tentatively, D is TRBD1 (6 bases). The length of the CDR3 is 15 residues. Germline CDR1 SGDLS, CDR2 YYNGEE. V dropped 0 bases and J dropped 8 bases, with 14 bases sitting between them. The CDR3: CASSVAQGRREKLFF. CDR3 nucleotides: TGTGCCAGCAGCGTAGCGCAGGGGAGACGGGAAAAACTGTTTTTT.

This chain links TRBV29-1 with TRBJ2-7, with 12 bases that match TRBD2. Germline-derived CDR1 and CDR2 are SQVTM and ANQGSEA. V shed 4 bases, J shed 1 base, and the junction held 2 bases outside the gene matches. CDR3 length: 14 residues. The CDR3 region has the DNA TGCAGCGTTGCTCTAGCGGGAGGGTCCTACGAGCAGTACTTC. This gives the protein CSVALAGGSYEQYF.

CDR3 coding DNA: TGCAGCGTTGAGCCCGGCGGGAGGAATGAGCAGTTCTTC. Encoded protein: CSVEPGGRNEQFF. The genes are TRBV29-1 and TRBJ2-1, with 8 positions matching TRBD2. Trimming cost V 3 bases and J 7 bases; bases outside gene matches: 5. There are 13 residues in the CDR3. CDR1 and CDR2 (germline): SQVTM, ANQGSEA.

This clone was seen once. The chain has TRBV4-1 and TRBJ1-1; possible D gene TRBD1, 5 bases. The CDR3 has 16 amino acids. CDR1 MGHRA and CDR2 YSYEKL come from the germline V gene. With 1 base removed from V and 2 bases from J, the gap between germline ends came to 14 bases. Written as DNA, the CDR3 is TGCGCCAGCAGCCAAGGGTTCCTGGGGCCAAACACTGAAGCTTTCTTT. The encoded protein is CASSQGFLGPNTEAFF.

This clone was detected a few times. This rearrangement joins TRBV19 to TRBJ2-7, with 8 bases lining up with TRBD1. V shed 4 bases, J shed 0 bases, and the junction held 5 bases outside the gene matches. This CDR3 is built from 15 residues. Germline values: CDR1 LNHDA, CDR2 SQIVND (reference sequence). This CDR3 reads CASSRTGPSSYEQYF. The DNA of the CDR3 is TGTGCCAGTAGTAGGACAGGGCCTAGCTCCTACGAGCAGTACTTC.

V and J are TRBV5-1 and TRBJ1-1, with a weak D call TRBD1 (6 bases). The germline V gene has CDR1 SGHRS and CDR2 YFSETQ. The V gene lost 3 bases and the J gene lost 3 bases, with 21 bases spanning the gap. This CDR3 comprises 17 residues. CDR3 nucleotides: TGCGCCAGCAGCTCAGCACTCCAGGGGAGCCGGTACACTGAAGCTTTCTTT. It specifies CASSSALQGSRYTEAFF.

The chain couples TRBV19 to TRBJ1-5; D possibly corresponds to TRBD1 (6 bases). There are 14 residues in the CDR3. From germline, CDR1 is LNHDA and CDR2 SQIVND (reference sequence). V was clipped by 1 base and J by 3 bases, with 7 bases between them. Written as DNA, the CDR3 is TGTGCCAGTAGTATAGGGGGGCCCAATCAGCCCCAGCATTTT. Protein: CASSIGGPNQPQHF.

This rearrangement joins TRBV6-1 to TRBJ1-1; TRBD1 matches 7 bases. V was clipped by 8 bases and J by 9 bases; unmatched bases: 9. Germline V gene sequence: CDR1 MNHNS, CDR2 SASEGT. The CDR3 covers 12 residues. The CDR3 DNA sequence: TGTGCCAGCGGATTGACAGGGCTGAAAGCTTTCTTT. As protein: CASGLTGLKAFF.

This sequence joins TRBV7-3 and TRBJ1-1, with TRBD1 as a possible D gene (5 bases). This CDR3 spans 17 amino acids. The V end was cut by 5 bases, the J end by 3 bases, with 22 bases between. Germline CDR1 is SGHTA and CDR2 is FQGTGA. CDR3 in DNA: TGTGCCAGCAGCCCGGGGGGTTTCGGCTTGGTGGACACTGAAGCTTTCTTT. This encodes CASSPGGFGLVDTEAFF.